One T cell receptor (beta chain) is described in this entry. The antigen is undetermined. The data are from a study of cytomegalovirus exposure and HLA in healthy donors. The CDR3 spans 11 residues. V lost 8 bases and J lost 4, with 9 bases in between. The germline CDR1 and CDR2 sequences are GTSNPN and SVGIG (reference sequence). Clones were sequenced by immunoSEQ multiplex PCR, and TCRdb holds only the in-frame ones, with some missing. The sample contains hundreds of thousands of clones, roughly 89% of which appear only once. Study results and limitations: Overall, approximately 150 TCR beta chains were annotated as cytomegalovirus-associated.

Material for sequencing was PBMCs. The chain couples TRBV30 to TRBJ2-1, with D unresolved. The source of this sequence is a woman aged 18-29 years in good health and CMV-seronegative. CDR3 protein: CAVVLYNEQFF. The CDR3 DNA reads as TGTGCCGTCGTCCTTTACAATGAGCAGTTCTTC.